This T cell receptor beta chain emerged from a study of blood T cells in healthy people across ages. The use of a sample-barcoded 5' primer and a J-beta primer mix characterized a second PCR of 7 to 11 cycles. A single record per CDR3 protein comes from TCRdb applying MiXCR to the 5' RACE reads. The sample shows approximately 1.5 million distinct CDR3 sequences, about 31% of them seen only once. The study's findings and limits: Expanded clonotype changes were possibly confounded by unknown donor CMV status.

Germline lookup yields CDR1 SQVTM and CDR2 ANQGSEA. This CDR3 has 14 amino acids. V lost 4 bases, J lost 0 bases, and 1 base stayed unmatched. There are a few counts of this clonotype. Its antigen is unknown. The source of this sequence is a young woman in good health. The genes are TRBV29-1 and TRBJ2-2, with TRBD1 matching over 8 bases. Source material: blood. The CDR3 reads CSVATGANTGELFF. DNA of the CDR3: TGCAGCGTTGCGACAGGGGCGAACACCGGGGAGCTGTTTTTT.